The clone carrying this TCR beta chain turned up a few times. The antigen is undetermined. Pooling covered second doses at about 4 or about 12 weeks. This entry belongs to a study of T cell responses to AZD1222 COVID-19 vaccine. Overall study results and limits: Females made up more of the donors, who were largely white British, and clonal diversity may have come out too low.

Produced via immunoSEQ multiplex PCR; TCRdb's table is partial and in-frame only. The sample consists of some 180,000 clones, about 89% of them appearing once. Specimen: peripheral blood, collected 28 days after the second AZD1222 dose. The TCR was taken from an adult who received the AZD1222 COVID-19 vaccine.

As DNA, the CDR3 is TGCAGTGCTAGTTCGAACAGGCCGGCCGGTACTGAAGCTTTCTTT. Amino acids: CSASSNRPAGTEAFF. This chain uses TRBV20-1 with TRBJ1-1, with TRBD1 as a possible D gene (5 bases). Per the germline V gene, CDR1 is DFQATT and CDR2 is SNEGSKA (reference sequence). The V and J ends lost 3 bases and 5 bases respectively, with 19 bases between them. The CDR3 extends over 15 amino acids.